These 26 T cell receptor beta chains came from one sample sequenced in a study of identifying expanded T cells in peripheral blood. Assay: immunoSEQ multiplex PCR; the TCRdb copy retains only in-frame clones and omits some. The sample carries about 78,000 clones, 84% recorded once. Specimen: blood. These receptors all stem from a person aged 18 to 75 in good health.

The gene calls are TRBV4-3 and TRBJ2-2, with no clear D. This CDR3 region has 14 residues. The germline V and J ends were trimmed by 4 bases and 5 bases, with 11 bases remaining between them. CDR1 and CDR2 (germline): LGHNA, YSLEER. CDR3: CASSRDIGTGELFF. DNA of the CDR3: TGCGCCAGCAGCCGTGACATTGGGACCGGGGAGCTGTTTTTT.

The chain is built from TRBV25-1 and TRBJ1-5; TRBD1 aligns across 9 bases. Trimming took 4 bases from V and 4 from J; bases not matched to a gene: 11. Per the germline V gene, CDR1 is MGHDK and CDR2 is SYGVNS. The CDR3 length is 17 residues. CDR3 region: CASSGQRGQGPNQPQHF. CDR3 nucleotide sequence: TGTGCCAGCAGTGGGCAAAGGGGACAGGGCCCTAATCAGCCCCAGCATTTT.

The rearrangement joins TRBV7-6 to TRBJ2-2; D gene unclear. With 4 bases removed from V and 4 bases from J, the gap between germline ends came to 1 base. Germline V CDR1 and CDR2: SGHVS, FNYEAQ. The CDR3 spans 11 residues. CDR3 nucleotides: TGTGCCAGCAGCTCCACCGGGGAGCTGTTTTTT. Translation: CASSSTGELFF.

J is TRBJ1-6 and V is TRBV9, with D uncertain. There are 16 residues in the CDR3. Between the trimmed V and J ends, which lost 2 bases and 5 bases, there was a span of 14 bases. CDR1 SGDLS and CDR2 YYNGEE come from the germline V gene. The CDR3 reads CASSVTDIPNNSPLHF. In DNA form, the CDR3 reads TGTGCCAGCAGCGTTACAGACATACCCAATAATTCACCCCTCCACTTT.

The genes are TRBV28 and TRBJ2-7; 8 bases agree with TRBD2. V was clipped by 10 bases and J by 6 bases; unmatched bases: 8. The germline V gene encodes CDR1 MDHEN and CDR2 SYDVKM. CDR3 length: 12 amino acids. CDR3 nucleotide sequence: TGTGCCACCAACGGACTAGCCCGCGAGCAGTACTTC. The encoded protein is CATNGLAREQYF.

This clone was counted between two and nine times. The chain joins TRBV7-2 to TRBJ1-5; D is ambiguous. Germline CDR1 is SGHTA and CDR2 is FQGNSA. V lost 4 bases to trimming and J lost 3 bases, with 10 bases between them. The CDR3 is 14 residues long. In DNA, the CDR3 is TGTGCCAGCAGCTACACGCAGAACAATCAGCCCCAGCATTTT. This codes for CASSYTQNNQPQHF.

This chain connects TRBV5-6 to TRBJ2-7, with TRBD1 identical over 10 bases. The length of the CDR3 is 14 residues. The V and J ends lost 4 bases and 2 bases, in that order; junction bases with no gene match: 3. Germline lookup yields CDR1 SGHDT and CDR2 YYEEEE. CDR3 sequence: CASSLGQGAYEQYF. The CDR3, as DNA: TGTGCCAGCAGCCTCGGACAGGGGGCCTACGAGCAGTACTTC. Combining the CDR3 with reference TRBV5-6 and TRBJ2-7 gives the whole variable domain DAGVTQSPTHLIKTRGQQVTLRCSPKSGHDTVSWYQQALGQGPQFIFQYYEEEERQRGNFPDRFSGHQFPNYSSELNVNALLLGDSALYLCASSLGQGAYEQYFGPGTRLTVT.

The rearrangement links TRBV2 to TRBJ1-2, with D possibly matching TRBD1 (6 bases). V was cut by 6 bases and J by 5 bases, with 13 bases left in between. There are 13 residues in the CDR3. Per the germline V gene, CDR1 is SNHLY and CDR2 is FYNNEI. The CDR3 DNA sequence: TGTGCCAGCAGACCTACAGGGTTTTATGGCTACACCTTC. Its protein is CASRPTGFYGYTF.

This chain uses TRBV5-1 with TRBJ2-1; TRBD2 matches 9 bases. Germline CDR1 and CDR2: SGHRS and YFSETQ. The CDR3 is made up of 17 amino acids. The V and J ends lost 4 bases and 4 bases, in that order; junction bases with no gene match: 12. The CDR3 sequence is CASSAFSGTSSYNEQFF. The CDR3 region has the DNA TGCGCCAGCAGCGCCTTTTCCGGGACTAGCAGTTACAATGAGCAGTTCTTC. The variable domain in full, with the rest retrieved from reference TRBV5-1 and TRBJ2-1, is KAGVTQTPRYLIKTRGQQVTLSCSPISGHRSVSWYQQTPGQGLQFLFEYFSETQRNKGNFPGRFSGRQFSNSRSEMNVSTLELGDSALYLCASSAFSGTSSYNEQFFGPGTRLTVL.

V gene TRBV5-1 combines with J gene TRBJ1-2; tentatively, D is TRBD1 (5 bases). Trimming stripped 1 base from V and 0 bases from J, with 7 bases between. CDR3 length: 14 residues. The germline gives CDR1 SGHRS, CDR2 YFSETQ. This chain's CDR3 is CASSLLGANYGYTF. CDR3 in DNA: TGCGCCAGCAGCTTGCTGGGGGCTAACTATGGCTACACCTTC.

This chain links TRBV5-1 with TRBJ1-1; D uncertain. The CDR3 consists of 13 residues. Per the germline V gene, CDR1 is SGHRS and CDR2 is YFSETQ. Trimming took off 0 bases at V and 0 bases at J, with 3 bases between the two ends. This CDR3 is CASSLGVNTEAFF. CDR3 DNA: TGCGCCAGCAGCTTGGGGGTGAACACTGAAGCTTTCTTT.

V gene TRBV11-3 combines with J gene TRBJ2-1, with 8 bases aligning to TRBD2. V lost 3 bases and J lost 6; bases outside the gene matches: 7. The V gene's germline CDR1 is SGHNT and CDR2 YENEEA. The CDR3 has 15 residues. The chain's CDR3 is CASSLGTSGVNEQFF. The CDR3 DNA reads TGTGCCAGCAGCTTGGGGACTAGTGGGGTCAATGAGCAGTTCTTC.

The gene calls are TRBV27 and TRBJ2-4; 7 nucleotides line up with TRBD1. Germline loops: CDR1 MNHEY, CDR2 SMNVEV (reference sequence). V trimming: 5 bases; J trimming: 2 bases; junction bases outside the gene matches: 15. The CDR3 contains 18 residues. The CDR3 coding sequence is TGTGCCAGCAGTGCCTCGACAGGGTTGGGTTTTTCCAAAAACATTCAGTACTTC. Amino acid sequence: CASSASTGLGFSKNIQYF.

In this sample, this clone turned up once. V gene TRBV27 combines with J gene TRBJ2-1; 14 bases map to TRBD2. The CDR3 is made up of 15 amino acids. J was trimmed by 8 bases and V by 6 bases; bases with no gene match: 6. The V gene's germline CDR1 is MNHEY and CDR2 SMNVEV (reference sequence). The CDR3 reads CASSRGLAGVDEQFF. CDR3 coding DNA: TGTGCCAGCAGCCGGGGACTAGCGGGAGTGGATGAGCAGTTCTTC.

The DNA for the CDR3 is TGTGCCAGCAGCGTGGACAGGGAGGGAGAAGCTTTCTTT. It specifies CASSVDREGEAFF. The V and J genes are TRBV11-3 and TRBJ1-1, with 8 bases fitting TRBD1. The V and J ends lost 5 bases and 8 bases, in that order; junction bases with no gene match: 7. Germline V gene sequence: CDR1 SGHNT, CDR2 YENEEA. The CDR3 runs 13 residues.

The chain combines TRBV28 with TRBJ2-1; D not resolved. This CDR3 region has 11 residues. V was clipped by 4 bases and J by 12 bases, with 10 bases between them. CDR1 and CDR2 from the germline V gene are MDHEN and SYDVKM. Here the CDR3 reads CASSSEGWQFF. CDR3 nucleotide sequence: TGTGCCAGCAGTTCGGAAGGTTGGCAGTTCTTC.

This clone was detected only once. The rearrangement uses TRBV19 and TRBJ2-7; possibly TRBD1 for D (6 bases). This CDR3 contains 15 residues. The germline CDR1 and CDR2 sequences are LNHDA and SQIVND (reference sequence). V gave up 4 bases and J gave up 3 bases, with 16 bases separating them. The CDR3 coding sequence is TGTGCCAGTAGTACTCCAGGGCGAGGGGGCTACGAGCAGTACTTC. Its translation: CASSTPGRGGYEQYF.

About this clone: The junction and the germline gene differ at one end; a read error may be behind it. The sample contains more than one DNA sequence encoding this CDR3. This chain uses TRBV30 with TRBJ1-2; 8 nucleotides agree with TRBD1. The germline CDR1 and CDR2 sequences are GTSNPN and SVGIG (reference sequence). The CDR3 covers 14 residues. DNA for the CDR3: TGTGCCTGGAGTTCCGGACAGGGAAACTATGGCTACACTTTC. It codes for CAWSSGQGNYGYTF.

V usage is TRBV25-1 and J usage is TRBJ2-1; 10 nucleotides align to TRBD1. CDR1 MGHDK and CDR2 SYGVNS come from the germline V gene. The CDR3 has 16 residues. With 0 bases clipped from V and 8 bases from J, the junction kept 7 bases outside the gene matches. CDR3 protein: CASSEYRLGQGDEQFF. The CDR3 nucleotides read TGTGCCAGCAGTGAATATAGGTTAGGACAGGGGGATGAGCAGTTCTTC. Using reference TRBV25-1 and TRBJ2-1 for the parts outside the CDR3, the full variable domain is EADIYQTPRYLVIGTGKKITLECSQTMGHDKMYWYQQDPGMELHLIHYSYGVNSTEKGDLSSESTVSRIRTEHFPLTLESARPSHTSQYLCASSEYRLGQGDEQFFGPGTRLTVL.

The rearrangement links TRBV11-3 to TRBJ2-7, with a weak D call TRBD2 (7 bases). CDR3 length: 13 amino acids. V dropped 5 bases and J dropped 3 bases, with 11 bases sitting between them. Germline CDR1 SGHNT, CDR2 YENEEA. This CDR3 reads CASSRGTIYEQYF. The CDR3, as DNA: TGTGCCAGCAGCAGGGGGACTATCTACGAGCAGTACTTC.

V and J are TRBV4-1 and TRBJ2-5; the match to TRBD1 covers 9 bases. Germline CDR1 and CDR2: MGHRA and YSYEKL. The CDR3 has 15 amino acids. Losses at the gene ends were 0 bases for V and 5 bases for J; bases not matched to a gene: 4. CDR3 sequence: CASSQDSTGGETQYF. CDR3 nucleotides: TGCGCCAGCAGCCAAGATTCGACAGGGGGGGAGACCCAGTACTTC.

This clone has only one observation. V is TRBV18 and J is TRBJ2-3; 10 positions agree with TRBD1. Trimming cost V 4 bases and J 4 bases; bases outside gene matches: 5. CDR1 is KGHSH and CDR2 is LQKENI in the germline V gene. The CDR3 loop spans 15 amino acids. The CDR3 nucleotides are TGTGCCAGCTCACTAACGACAGGGGGCGCAGATACGCAGTATTTT. Encoded protein: CASSLTTGGADTQYF.

The rearrangement links TRBV7-2 to TRBJ2-7; D is perhaps TRBD1 (5 bases). Trimming shortened V by 3 bases and J by 1 base, and 13 bases separated the two germline ends. Germline lookup yields CDR1 SGHTA and CDR2 FQGNSA. This CDR3 is 15 amino acids long. Here the CDR3 reads CASSLGLARSYEQYF. The CDR3 region has the DNA TGTGCCAGCAGCTTGGGGCTGGCTCGGTCCTACGAGCAGTACTTC.

This clone was seen once. This chain connects TRBV29-1 to TRBJ1-4; 7 bases map to TRBD1. The CDR3 sequence is 15 residues long. CDR1 SQVTM and CDR2 ANQGSEA come from the germline V gene. With 4 bases clipped from V and 7 bases from J, the junction kept 12 bases outside the gene matches. CDR3 residues: CSVGTGNIPPEKLFF. CDR3 bases: TGCAGCGTTGGGACAGGCAATATACCTCCTGAAAAACTGTTTTTT.

The chain is built from TRBV19 and TRBJ1-2; D remains ambiguous. Trimming removed 3 bases from V and 4 bases from J, with 9 bases in between. CDR1 is LNHDA, CDR2 SQIVND, per germline (reference sequence). The CDR3 length is 13 residues. The CDR3 DNA reads as TGTGCCAGTAGTATCCCACAGACCTATGGCTACACCTTC. It yields the protein CASSIPQTYGYTF.

V gene TRBV20-1 combines with J gene TRBJ2-1; D not resolved. The V gene lost 3 bases and the J gene lost 10 bases, with 10 bases spanning the gap. CDR1 and CDR2 (germline): DFQATT, SNEGSKA (reference sequence). This CDR3 is built from 11 residues. The CDR3 region is CSASQVKEQFF. In DNA form, the CDR3 reads TGCAGTGCTAGTCAGGTAAAGGAGCAGTTCTTC.